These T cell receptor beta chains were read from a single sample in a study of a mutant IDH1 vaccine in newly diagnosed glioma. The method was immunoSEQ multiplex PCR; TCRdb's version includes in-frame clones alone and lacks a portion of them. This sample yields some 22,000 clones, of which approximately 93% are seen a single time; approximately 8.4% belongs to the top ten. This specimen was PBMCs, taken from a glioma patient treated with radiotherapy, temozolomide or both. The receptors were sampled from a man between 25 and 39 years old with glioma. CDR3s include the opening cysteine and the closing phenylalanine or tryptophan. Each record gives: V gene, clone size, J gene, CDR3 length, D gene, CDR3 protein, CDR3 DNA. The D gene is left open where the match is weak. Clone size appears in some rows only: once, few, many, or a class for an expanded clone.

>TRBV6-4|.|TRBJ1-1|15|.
CASSEKGLTDTEAFF
TGTGCCAGCAGTGAGAAGGGGTTAACGGACACTGAAGCTTTCTTT
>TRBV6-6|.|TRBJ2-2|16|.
CASSGMGAVNTGELFF
TGTGCCAGCAGCGGTATGGGGGCAGTTAACACCGGGGAGCTGTTTTTT
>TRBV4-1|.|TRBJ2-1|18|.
CASSQGRRATGSYNEQFF
TGCGCCAGCAGCCAAGGCCGGAGGGCCACGGGCTCCTACAATGAGCAGTTCTTC
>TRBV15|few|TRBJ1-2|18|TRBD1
CATSSLTSYRGGRNGYTF
TGTGCCACCAGCAGCCTAACGAGCTACAGGGGCGGGAGAAATGGCTACACCTTC
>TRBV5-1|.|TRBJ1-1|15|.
CASSLGESRNTEAFF
TGCGCCAGCAGCTTGGGGGAGTCAAGGAACACTGAAGCTTTCTTT
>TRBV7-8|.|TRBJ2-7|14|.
CASSSPTGSYEQYF
TGTGCCAGCAGCTCCCCGACCGGTTCCTACGAGCAGTACTTC
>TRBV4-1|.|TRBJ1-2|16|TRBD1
CASSQSGTGDVYGYTF
TGCGCCAGCAGCCAAAGCGGGACAGGAGACGTCTATGGCTACACCTTC
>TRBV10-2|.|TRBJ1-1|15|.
CASSDLQGMNTEAFF
TGCGCCAGCAGTGATTTGCAGGGCATGAACACTGAAGCTTTCTTT
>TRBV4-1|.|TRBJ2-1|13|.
CASSQVEEQGQFF
TGCGCCAGCAGCCAAGTAGAAGAGCAAGGGCAGTTCTTC
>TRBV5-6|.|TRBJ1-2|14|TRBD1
CASSWDRSDFGYTF
TGTGCCAGCAGCTGGGACAGGAGCGATTTTGGCTACACCTTC
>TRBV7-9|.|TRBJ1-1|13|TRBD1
CASSRDRGTEAFF
TGTGCCAGCAGCCGGGACAGGGGAACTGAAGCTTTCTTT
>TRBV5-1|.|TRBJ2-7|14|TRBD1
CASSSAGQAYEQYF
TGCGCCAGCAGCTCCGCGGGACAGGCCTACGAGCAGTACTTC
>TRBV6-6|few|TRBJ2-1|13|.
CASSPGRYNEQFF
TGTGCCAGCAGCCCGGGACGCTACAATGAGCAGTTCTTC
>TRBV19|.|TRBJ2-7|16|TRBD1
CASTSREGQGFGEQYF
TGTGCCAGTACCTCAAGGGAGGGACAGGGGTTCGGTGAGCAGTACTTC
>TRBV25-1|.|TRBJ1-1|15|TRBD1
CASSSPGQGKSEAFF
TGTGCCAGCAGTTCCCCGGGACAGGGGAAGTCTGAAGCTTTCTTT
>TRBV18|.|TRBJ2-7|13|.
CASPPRQPYEQYF
TGTGCCAGCCCACCAAGGCAGCCCTACGAGCAGTACTTC
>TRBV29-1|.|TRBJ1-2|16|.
CSVFSVSRGVSLGYTF
TGCAGCGTCTTCTCGGTTAGCCGGGGGGTTAGTCTTGGCTACACCTTC
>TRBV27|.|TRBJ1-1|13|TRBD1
CASSLGQDTEAFF
TGTGCCAGCAGTTTGGGACAGGACACTGAAGCTTTCTTT
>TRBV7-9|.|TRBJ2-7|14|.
CASSLEMDSYEQYF
TGTGCCAGCAGCTTAGAGATGGACAGCTACGAGCAGTACTTC
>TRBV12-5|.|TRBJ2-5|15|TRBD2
CASGQGLAMSGTQYF
TGTGCTAGTGGTCAGGGACTAGCAATGAGCGGGACCCAGTACTTC
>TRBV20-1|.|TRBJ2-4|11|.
CSGSGENIQYF
TGCAGTGGATCAGGGGAAAACATTCAGTACTTC
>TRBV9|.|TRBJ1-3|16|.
CASSVAEGVGQNTIYF
TGTGCCAGCAGCGTAGCTGAGGGGGTAGGGCAAAACACCATATATTTT
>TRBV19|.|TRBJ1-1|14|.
CASSIGGARTEAFF
TGTGCCAGTAGTATCGGGGGGGCGCGAACTGAAGCTTTCTTT
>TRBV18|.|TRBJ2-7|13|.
CASSPPGTPVWYF
TGTGCCAGCTCACCACCGGGTACGCCGGTGTGGTACTTC
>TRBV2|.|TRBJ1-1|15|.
CASSGQGAKNTEAFF
TGTGCCAGCAGTGGTCAGGGAGCTAAGAACACTGAAGCTTTCTTT
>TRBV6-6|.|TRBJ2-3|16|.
CASFVNGRGPVDTQYF
TGTGCCAGCTTTGTAAACGGGAGGGGGCCAGTAGATACGCAGTATTTT
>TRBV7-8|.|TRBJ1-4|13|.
CASSLRLREKLFF
TGTGCCAGCAGCTTAAGGCTCCGAGAAAAACTGTTTTTT
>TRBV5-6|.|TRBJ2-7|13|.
CASSLGRLYEQYF
TGTGCCAGCAGCTTGGGACGGCTCTACGAGCAGTACTTC
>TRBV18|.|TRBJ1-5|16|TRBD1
CASSPPNGQDGQPQHF
TGTGCCAGCTCACCACCCAATGGACAGGACGGGCAGCCCCAGCATTTT
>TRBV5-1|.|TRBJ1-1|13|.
CASSLGRQTEAFF
TGCGCCAGCAGCTTGGGTAGACAGACTGAAGCTTTCTTT
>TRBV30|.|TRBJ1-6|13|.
CAWSAEPNSPLHF
TGTGCCTGGAGTGCAGAACCCAATTCACCCCTCCACTTT
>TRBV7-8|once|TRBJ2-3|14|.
CASSLASRGDTQYF
TGTGCCAGCAGCTTAGCTTCGAGGGGTGATACGCAGTATTTT
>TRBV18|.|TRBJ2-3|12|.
CASSPGGDTQYF
TGTGCCAGCTCACCGGGAGGAGATACGCAGTATTTT
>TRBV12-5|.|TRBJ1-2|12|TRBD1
CASGSGQYGYTF
TGTGCTAGTGGTTCGGGACAGTATGGCTACACCTTC
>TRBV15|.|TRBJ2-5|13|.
CATSRVGQETQYF
TGTGCCACCAGCAGAGTAGGCCAAGAGACCCAGTACTTC
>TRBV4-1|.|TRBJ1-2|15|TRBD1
CASSQSGQGYYGYTF
TGCGCCAGCAGCCAATCCGGACAGGGCTACTATGGCTACACCTTC
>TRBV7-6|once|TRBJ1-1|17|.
CASSLASAHGLNTEAFF
TGTGCCAGCAGCTTAGCGTCGGCGCACGGTTTGAACACTGAAGCTTTCTTT
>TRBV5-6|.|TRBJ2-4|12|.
CASSYIGGIQYF
TGTGCCAGCAGCTACATAGGAGGCATTCAGTACTTC
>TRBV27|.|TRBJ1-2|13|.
CATLGGEVGGYTF
TGTGCCACCTTGGGAGGGGAGGTTGGAGGCTACACCTTC
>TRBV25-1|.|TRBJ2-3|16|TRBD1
CASSEFLVQGADTQYF
TGTGCCAGCAGTGAATTTTTAGTACAGGGGGCAGATACGCAGTATTTT
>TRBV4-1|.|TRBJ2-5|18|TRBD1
CASSQVVETWTGPETQYF
TGCGCCAGCAGCCAAGTCGTCGAGACTTGGACAGGGCCAGAGACCCAGTACTTC
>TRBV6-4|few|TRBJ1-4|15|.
CASSPLGGTGEKLFF
TGTGCCAGCAGCCCCCTGGGAGGGACGGGGGAAAAACTGTTTTTT
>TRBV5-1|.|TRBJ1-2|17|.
CASSPRGAQGGDYGYTF
TGCGCCAGCAGCCCGAGGGGGGCGCAGGGAGGTGACTATGGCTACACCTTC
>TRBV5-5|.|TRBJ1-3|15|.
CASSSDSSEGNTIYF
TGTGCCAGCAGCTCGGACAGCTCGGAGGGAAACACCATATATTTT
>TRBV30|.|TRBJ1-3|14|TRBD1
CAWSKGGAADTIYF
TGTGCCTGGAGTAAAGGGGGCGCGGCGGACACCATATATTTT
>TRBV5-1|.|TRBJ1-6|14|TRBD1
CASSPGTGGAQPHF
TGCGCCAGCAGCCCAGGGACAGGGGGCGCGCAACCCCACTTT
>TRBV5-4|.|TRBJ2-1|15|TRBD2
CASSRASGGVHEQFF
TGTGCCAGCAGCCGTGCTAGCGGAGGGGTCCATGAGCAGTTCTTC
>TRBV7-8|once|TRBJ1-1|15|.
CASSLLGLDTPEAFF
TGTGCCAGCAGCTTACTAGGGCTTGACACTCCAGAAGCTTTCTTT
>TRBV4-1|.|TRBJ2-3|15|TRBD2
CASSHPSGSTDTQYF
TGCGCCAGCAGCCACCCTAGCGGAAGCACAGATACGCAGTATTTT
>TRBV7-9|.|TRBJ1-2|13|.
CASSLAGGRGYTF
TGTGCCAGCAGCTTAGCGGGGGGCCGCGGCTACACCTTC